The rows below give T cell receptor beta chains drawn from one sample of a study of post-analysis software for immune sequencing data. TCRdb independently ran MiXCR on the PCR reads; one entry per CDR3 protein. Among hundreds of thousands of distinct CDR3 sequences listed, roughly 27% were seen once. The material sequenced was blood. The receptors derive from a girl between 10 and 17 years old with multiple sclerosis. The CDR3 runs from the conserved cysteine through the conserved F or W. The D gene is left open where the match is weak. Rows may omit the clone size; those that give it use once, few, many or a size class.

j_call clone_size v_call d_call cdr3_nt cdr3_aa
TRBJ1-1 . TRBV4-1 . TGCGCCAGCAGCCAAGATGGGGGCGACGAGGAAGCTTTCTTT CASSQDGGDEEAFF
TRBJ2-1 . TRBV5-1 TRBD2 TGCGCCAGCAGCGTAGCTAGCGGCGGCTCCTACAATGAGCAGTTCTTC CASSVASGGSYNEQFF
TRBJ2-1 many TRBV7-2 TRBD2 TGTGCCAGCAGCTCGGGGAGGGGTGAGCAGTTCTTC CASSSGRGEQFF
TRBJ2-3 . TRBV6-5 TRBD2 TGTGCCAGCAGTTACTCACGGATGGCGGGAGATGGCGCAGATACGCAGTATTTT CASSYSRMAGDGADTQYF
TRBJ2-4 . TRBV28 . TGTGCCAGCAGTCTCCCCGGTGGTATCCAAGTCAAAAACATTCAGTACTTC CASSLPGGIQVKNIQYF
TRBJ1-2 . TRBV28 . TGTGCCAGCAGTTTATTCACAGGGAACTATGGCTACACCTTC CASSLFTGNYGYTF
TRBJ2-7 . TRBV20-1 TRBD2 TGCAGTGCTAGATCTGGGAGGACTAGCGACTCCTACGAGCAGTACTTC CSARSGRTSDSYEQYF
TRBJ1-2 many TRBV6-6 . TGTGCCAGCAGTTCAGGGACCTATGGCTACACCTTC CASSSGTYGYTF
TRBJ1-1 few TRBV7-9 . TGTGCCAGCAGCTTAGATCCCGGGATGGACACTGAAGCTTTCTTT CASSLDPGMDTEAFF
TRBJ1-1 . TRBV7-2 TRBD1 TGTGCCAGCAGCTTCGGGGGACAGGGGAACACTGAAGCTTTCTTT CASSFGGQGNTEAFF
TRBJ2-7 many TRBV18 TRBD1 TGTGCCAGCTCACCGGGGACAGCAACCTACGAGCAGTACTTC CASSPGTATYEQYF
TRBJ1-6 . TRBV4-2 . TGTGCCAGCAGCCAAGACGGGAAGGCTTCACCCCTCCACTTT CASSQDGKASPLHF
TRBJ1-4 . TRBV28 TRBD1 TGTGCCAGCAGCCGTCGACAGGGGGTCGAAAAACTGTTTTTT CASSRRQGVEKLFF
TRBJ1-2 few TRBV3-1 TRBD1 TGTGCCAGCAGCCAAGGTGACAGGGGACTCGGCTACACCTTC CASSQGDRGLGYTF
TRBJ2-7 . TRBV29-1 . TGCAGCGTTGAAGACCCCTACGAGCAGTACTTC CSVEDPYEQYF
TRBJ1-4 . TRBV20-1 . TGCAGTGCTAGAGTAGACGGTGCAACTAATGAAAAACTGTTTTTT CSARVDGATNEKLFF
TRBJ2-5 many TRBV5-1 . TGTGCCAGCAGTTTGAGGGGAGAGACCCAGTACTTC CASSLRGETQYF
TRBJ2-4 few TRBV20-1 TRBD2 TGCAGTGCTAGTCCCCCTAGCGGGAGTGGAACCAAAAACATTCAGTACTTC CSASPPSGSGTKNIQYF
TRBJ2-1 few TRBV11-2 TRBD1 TGTGCCAGCAGCTTCATTGGTCCCAGGGGGCGTAATGAGCAGTTCTTC CASSFIGPRGRNEQFF
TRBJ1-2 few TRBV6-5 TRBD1 TGTGCCAGCAGTTACGGCACCGGGACAGGGTCTGGCTACACCTTC CASSYGTGTGSGYTF
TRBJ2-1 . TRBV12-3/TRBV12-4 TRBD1 TGTGCCAGCAGTCCAGGGACAGTGAGTAATGAGCGGTTCTTC CASSPGTVSNERFF
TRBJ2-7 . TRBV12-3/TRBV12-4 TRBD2 TGTGCCAGCAGTCAAGGACTAGCTTGGGGGATTTTC CASSQGLAWGIF
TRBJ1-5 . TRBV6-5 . TGTGCCAGCAGGGAAGGAGTCAATCAGCCCCAGCATTTT CASREGVNQPQHF
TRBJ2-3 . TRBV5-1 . TGCGCCAGCAGCTTGACCCGCGGGCTCACAGATACGCAGTATTTT CASSLTRGLTDTQYF